This is a list of T cell receptor beta chains from one sample in a study of CD8+ T cells in alopecia areata. Assay used: immunoSEQ multiplex PCR; TCRdb lists only in-frame clones, some missing. The table records 120,000 to 150,000 clones, roughly 44% of them present only once. The sequencing input was CD4+ T cells sorted from blood. The receptors were sampled from a human donor with alopecia areata. The CDR3 runs from the conserved cysteine through the conserved F or W. D genes are given only for firm matches. Size is stated for part of the rows, as once, few or many counts, or as a class when the clone is expanded.

j_gene: TRBJ1-2
abundance: -
d_gene: TRBD1
v_gene: TRBV30
CDR3nt: TGTGCCTGGAGTGTTCGACAGGGGTTCGATGGCTACACCTTC
CDR3aa: CAWSVRQGFDGYTF

j_gene: TRBJ2-5
abundance: -
d_gene: TRBD1
v_gene: TRBV27
CDR3nt: TGTGCCAGCAGTTCCCAGACAGGGTTCTCAACCAACCTTCAAGAGACCCAGTACTTC
CDR3aa: CASSSQTGFSTNLQETQYF

j_gene: TRBJ2-7
abundance: few
d_gene: TRBD2
v_gene: TRBV2
CDR3nt: TGTGCCAGCAGTGAGCTAGCGGGCCCCTACGAGCAGTACTTC
CDR3aa: CASSELAGPYEQYF

j_gene: TRBJ2-5
abundance: -
d_gene: TRBD2
v_gene: TRBV30
CDR3nt: TGTGCCTGGAGTACCCCGATAGCGGGAGTCGGGACCCAGTACTTC
CDR3aa: CAWSTPIAGVGTQYF

j_gene: TRBJ2-1
abundance: few
d_gene: -
v_gene: TRBV7-2
CDR3nt: TGTGCCAGCAGCTTAGGTCAGGGTGGGGGAGAGCAGTTCTTC
CDR3aa: CASSLGQGGGEQFF

j_gene: TRBJ2-7
abundance: -
d_gene: -
v_gene: TRBV5-4
CDR3nt: TGTGCCACGCACCCACAGTACCCAGAGGACGAGCAGTACTTC
CDR3aa: CATHPQYPEDEQYF

j_gene: TRBJ1-2
abundance: -
d_gene: TRBD1
v_gene: TRBV29-1
CDR3nt: TGCAGCGTTGAAGATCTCCACAGGGGCTATGGCTACACCTTC
CDR3aa: CSVEDLHRGYGYTF

j_gene: TRBJ2-6
abundance: -
d_gene: -
v_gene: TRBV9
CDR3nt: TGTGCCAGCAGCGTGGACCCAAGGGGAAACTCTTGGGCCAACGTCCTGACTTTC
CDR3aa: CASSVDPRGNSWANVLTF

j_gene: TRBJ1-1
abundance: -
d_gene: -
v_gene: TRBV20-1
CDR3nt: TGCAGTGCCCCCGACAGAGTCGAAGCTTTCTTT
CDR3aa: CSAPDRVEAFF

j_gene: TRBJ2-7
abundance: -
d_gene: TRBD2
v_gene: TRBV11-2
CDR3nt: TGTGCCAGCAGCCCGTCTAGGGGGACTAGCTGGAGCTCCTACGAGCAGTACTTC
CDR3aa: CASSPSRGTSWSSYEQYF

j_gene: TRBJ2-1
abundance: -
d_gene: -
v_gene: TRBV9
CDR3nt: TGTGCCAGCAGCGTAGTGGCGGACTGGGGTGGCAATGAGCAGTTCTTC
CDR3aa: CASSVVADWGGNEQFF

j_gene: TRBJ2-3
abundance: once
d_gene: -
v_gene: TRBV30
CDR3nt: TGTGCCTGGAGTGTTGGAGGTACAGATACGCAGTATTTT
CDR3aa: CAWSVGGTDTQYF

j_gene: TRBJ2-5
abundance: -
d_gene: -
v_gene: TRBV29-1
CDR3nt: TGCAGCTTCAGCCCTAGCGTCCAAGAGACCCAGTACTTC
CDR3aa: CSFSPSVQETQYF

j_gene: TRBJ2-2
abundance: -
d_gene: TRBD1
v_gene: TRBV29-1
CDR3nt: TGCAGCGTTGGACAGGGAAGTAACACCGGGGAGCTGTTTTTT
CDR3aa: CSVGQGSNTGELFF

j_gene: TRBJ2-3
abundance: -
d_gene: TRBD1
v_gene: TRBV27
CDR3nt: TGTGCCAGCAGTTTGGACAGGGGGACAGATACGCAGTATTTT
CDR3aa: CASSLDRGTDTQYF

j_gene: TRBJ2-5
abundance: -
d_gene: -
v_gene: TRBV30
CDR3nt: TGTGCCTGGAGTGTCCAGTCACAAGAGACCCAGTACTTC
CDR3aa: CAWSVQSQETQYF

j_gene: TRBJ2-7
abundance: -
d_gene: TRBD1
v_gene: TRBV30
CDR3nt: TGTGCCTGGGACAGGGCTCCGTTCGAGCAGTACTTC
CDR3aa: CAWDRAPFEQYF

j_gene: TRBJ2-1
abundance: few
d_gene: TRBD2
v_gene: TRBV28
CDR3nt: TGTGCCAGCGACTCTAGCGGGAGGGCCAATGAGCAGTTCTTC
CDR3aa: CASDSSGRANEQFF

j_gene: TRBJ2-7
abundance: -
d_gene: TRBD1
v_gene: TRBV28
CDR3nt: TGTGCCAGCAGGGAACAGGGGGTTAGGTCCTACGAGCAGTACTTC
CDR3aa: CASREQGVRSYEQYF

j_gene: TRBJ1-5
abundance: many
d_gene: TRBD1
v_gene: TRBV7-9
CDR3nt: TGTGCCAGCAGCATTGACAGGGGCAATCAGCCCCAGCATTTT
CDR3aa: CASSIDRGNQPQHF

j_gene: TRBJ2-4
abundance: -
d_gene: -
v_gene: TRBV6-5
CDR3nt: TGTGCCAGCAGTTACTCCGGGGCCAAAAACATTCAGTACTTC
CDR3aa: CASSYSGAKNIQYF

j_gene: TRBJ1-1
abundance: once
d_gene: -
v_gene: TRBV5-4
CDR3nt: TGTGCCAGCAGCCTCGGACAGACCTTGACCACTGAAGCTTTCTTT
CDR3aa: CASSLGQTLTTEAFF

j_gene: TRBJ2-3
abundance: few
d_gene: -
v_gene: TRBV7-9
CDR3nt: TGTGCCAGCCAATCGGGGCTGAGCACAGATACGCAGTATTTT
CDR3aa: CASQSGLSTDTQYF

j_gene: TRBJ2-5
abundance: -
d_gene: TRBD1
v_gene: TRBV11-2
CDR3nt: TGTGCCAGCAGCAGGAGGACAGGGGGTGTGGAGACCCAGTACTTC
CDR3aa: CASSRRTGGVETQYF

j_gene: TRBJ1-2
abundance: -
d_gene: TRBD1
v_gene: TRBV4-1
CDR3nt: TGCGCCAGCAGCCAAGACGGGACAGGGCGTGTCTATGGCTACACCTTC
CDR3aa: CASSQDGTGRVYGYTF

j_gene: TRBJ2-7
abundance: -
d_gene: TRBD2
v_gene: TRBV4-1
CDR3nt: TGCGCCAGCAGCCATAGCGGGAGTACTTCCTACGAGCAGTACTTC
CDR3aa: CASSHSGSTSYEQYF

j_gene: TRBJ2-7
abundance: few
d_gene: -
v_gene: TRBV28
CDR3nt: TGTGCCAGCAGTTTTGGGTCCACCTCCTACGAGCAGTACTTC
CDR3aa: CASSFGSTSYEQYF

j_gene: TRBJ2-3
abundance: few
d_gene: -
v_gene: TRBV5-1
CDR3nt: TGCGCCAGCCACTCGGACCCCACAGCAGGCTCAGATACGCAGTATTTT
CDR3aa: CASHSDPTAGSDTQYF

j_gene: TRBJ2-5
abundance: -
d_gene: TRBD1
v_gene: TRBV29-1
CDR3nt: TGCAGCGCTGGGGACAGTCTAAGGGAGACCCAGTACTTC
CDR3aa: CSAGDSLRETQYF

j_gene: TRBJ1-1
abundance: -
d_gene: -
v_gene: TRBV11-2
CDR3nt: TGTGCCAGCAGCTCAAGGACGGTGAACACTGAAGCTTTCTTT
CDR3aa: CASSSRTVNTEAFF

j_gene: TRBJ1-2
abundance: -
d_gene: TRBD1
v_gene: TRBV2
CDR3nt: TGTGCCAGCATGCGACAGGGGGCGGGCTATGGCTACACCTTC
CDR3aa: CASMRQGAGYGYTF

j_gene: TRBJ2-1
abundance: -
d_gene: TRBD2
v_gene: TRBV13
CDR3nt: TGTGCCAGCACCGAAAGCGGGAGGGCCCTGGGTGAGCAGTTCTTC
CDR3aa: CASTESGRALGEQFF

j_gene: TRBJ2-1
abundance: -
d_gene: -
v_gene: TRBV29-1
CDR3nt: TGCAGCGTAGTTAGCTCCTCCTACAATGAGCAGTTCTTC
CDR3aa: CSVVSSSYNEQFF

j_gene: TRBJ2-7
abundance: -
d_gene: -
v_gene: TRBV29-1
CDR3nt: TGCAGCGTTGAATCAGGGGTCGACGAGCAGTACTTC
CDR3aa: CSVESGVDEQYF

j_gene: TRBJ1-3
abundance: once
d_gene: TRBD1
v_gene: TRBV30
CDR3nt: TGTGCCTGGGACAGGGATAATCCTGGAAACACCATATATTTT
CDR3aa: CAWDRDNPGNTIYF

j_gene: TRBJ2-6
abundance: -
d_gene: TRBD1
v_gene: TRBV7-9
CDR3nt: TGTGCCAGCAGGCCAGTGGGACAGGGGGCTGGGGCCAACGTCCTGACTTTC
CDR3aa: CASRPVGQGAGANVLTF

j_gene: TRBJ2-7
abundance: -
d_gene: TRBD1
v_gene: TRBV7-9
CDR3nt: TGTGCCAGCAGCTTGCAACGGCCAGGGGGCGCGCACGAGCAGTACTTC
CDR3aa: CASSLQRPGGAHEQYF

j_gene: TRBJ2-1
abundance: -
d_gene: -
v_gene: TRBV6-1
CDR3nt: TGTGCCAGCAGTGAAATGGGCAGGCCCCCCAATGAGCAGTTCTTC
CDR3aa: CASSEMGRPPNEQFF

j_gene: TRBJ2-6
abundance: few
d_gene: -
v_gene: TRBV5-1
CDR3nt: TGCGCCAGCAGCTTAGTCTCTGGGGCCAACGTCCTGACTTTC
CDR3aa: CASSLVSGANVLTF

j_gene: TRBJ2-3
abundance: -
d_gene: TRBD1
v_gene: TRBV15
CDR3nt: TGTGCCACCAACTACAGGGGTCGCACAGATACGCAGTATTTT
CDR3aa: CATNYRGRTDTQYF

j_gene: TRBJ2-5
abundance: -
d_gene: -
v_gene: TRBV7-2
CDR3nt: TGTGCCAGCAGCCTAGTCGGCCAAGAGACCCAGTACTTC
CDR3aa: CASSLVGQETQYF

j_gene: TRBJ2-1
abundance: -
d_gene: -
v_gene: TRBV5-1
CDR3nt: TGCGCCAGCAGCTCCCCGGGCAATGAGCAGTTCTTC
CDR3aa: CASSSPGNEQFF

j_gene: TRBJ2-3
abundance: -
d_gene: -
v_gene: TRBV7-9
CDR3nt: TGTGCCAGCAGACCACGTGGGGAAGGAGCAGATACGCAGTATTTT
CDR3aa: CASRPRGEGADTQYF

j_gene: TRBJ2-3
abundance: -
d_gene: TRBD2
v_gene: TRBV30
CDR3nt: TGTGCCGGTAGTGGCGGGGGAGGGGATACGCAGTATTTT
CDR3aa: CAGSGGGGDTQYF

j_gene: TRBJ2-5
abundance: few
d_gene: -
v_gene: TRBV5-1
CDR3nt: TGCGCCAGCAGCCTCTCGGACGTTACGTACCAAGAGACCCAGTACTTC
CDR3aa: CASSLSDVTYQETQYF

j_gene: TRBJ1-1
abundance: -
d_gene: -
v_gene: TRBV28
CDR3nt: TGTGCCAGCAGTTACGGAGAAGCTTTCTTT
CDR3aa: CASSYGEAFF

j_gene: TRBJ2-3
abundance: -
d_gene: -
v_gene: TRBV29-1
CDR3nt: TGCAGCGTGACACCGACAAGGGGGATGACAGATACGCAGTATTTT
CDR3aa: CSVTPTRGMTDTQYF

j_gene: TRBJ2-5
abundance: few
d_gene: -
v_gene: TRBV30
CDR3nt: TGTGCCTGGAGTCGGCAAGGGATAGGAGAGACCCAGTACTTC
CDR3aa: CAWSRQGIGETQYF